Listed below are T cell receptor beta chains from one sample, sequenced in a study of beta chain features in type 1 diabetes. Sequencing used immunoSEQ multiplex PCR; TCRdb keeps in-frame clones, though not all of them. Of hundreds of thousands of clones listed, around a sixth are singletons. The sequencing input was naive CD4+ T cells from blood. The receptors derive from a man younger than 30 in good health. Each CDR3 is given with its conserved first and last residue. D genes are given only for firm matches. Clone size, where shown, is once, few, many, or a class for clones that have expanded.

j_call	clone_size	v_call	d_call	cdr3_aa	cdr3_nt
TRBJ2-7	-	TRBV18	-	CASSGTWDEQYF	TGTGCCAGCTCAGGTACCTGGGACGAGCAGTACTTC
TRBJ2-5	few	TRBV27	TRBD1	CASSLLQGASRETQYF	TGTGCCAGCAGTTTATTGCAGGGGGCTAGTCGAGAGACCCAGTACTTC
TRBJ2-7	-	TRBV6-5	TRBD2	CASSYAGLEKLEQYF	TGTGCCAGCAGTTATGCGGGACTAGAAAAACTCGAGCAGTACTTC
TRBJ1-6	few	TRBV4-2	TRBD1	CASSRDRGNPNSPLHF	TGTGCCAGCAGCCGGGACAGGGGGAATCCTAATTCACCCCTCCACTTT
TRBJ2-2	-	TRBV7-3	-	CASSPGNTGELFF	TGTGCCAGCAGCCCCGGTAACACCGGGGAGCTGTTTTTT
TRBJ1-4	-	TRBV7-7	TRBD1	CASSLATGTNEKLFF	TGTGCCAGCAGCTTAGCGACAGGGACTAATGAAAAACTGTTTTTT
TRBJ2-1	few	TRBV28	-	CASSFGSSYNEQFF	TGTGCCAGCAGTTTTGGGAGCTCCTACAATGAGCAGTTCTTC
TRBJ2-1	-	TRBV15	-	CATSQLENEQFF	TGTGCCACCTCTCAATTAGAGAATGAGCAGTTCTTC
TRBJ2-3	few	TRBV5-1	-	CASSLSGTDTQYF	TGCGCCAGCAGCTTGAGCGGCACAGATACGCAGTATTTT
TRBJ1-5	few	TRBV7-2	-	CASSLISSGQPQHF	TGTGCCAGCAGCTTAATCTCGTCGGGACAGCCCCAGCATTTT